The entry below gives a single T cell receptor beta chain sequence along with its context. Its cognate antigen is unknown. CDR3 length equals 15 residues. Germline CDR1 and CDR2: LGHNT and FRNRAP. V was shortened by 1 base and J by 0 bases, with 4 bases between the two germline ends. These data originate in a study of OX40 agonist ivuxolimab in advanced cancers. Broader study findings: Clonal expansion from baseline to week 6 occurred in both CD4+ and CD8+ T cells. Clonal expansion among partial responders at 0.1-3.0 mg/kg ranked near the lowest.

The data were produced by immunoSEQ multiplex PCR, yet TCRdb's version contains in-frame clones alone and is incomplete. Of about 53,000 clones in the sample, approximately 88% were seen once. Sequences were derived from CD4+ or CD8+ T cells sorted from blood, sampled in a trial of the OX40 agonist ivuxolimab. The sequence came from an adult with an advanced solid tumor such as melanoma, head and neck, liver or kidney cancer. The genes are TRBV12-5 and TRBJ2-6; D not certain. The CDR3 is CASGLGDSGANVLTF. The CDR3, as DNA: TGTGCTAGTGGTTTGGGGGACTCTGGGGCCAACGTCCTGACTTTC.